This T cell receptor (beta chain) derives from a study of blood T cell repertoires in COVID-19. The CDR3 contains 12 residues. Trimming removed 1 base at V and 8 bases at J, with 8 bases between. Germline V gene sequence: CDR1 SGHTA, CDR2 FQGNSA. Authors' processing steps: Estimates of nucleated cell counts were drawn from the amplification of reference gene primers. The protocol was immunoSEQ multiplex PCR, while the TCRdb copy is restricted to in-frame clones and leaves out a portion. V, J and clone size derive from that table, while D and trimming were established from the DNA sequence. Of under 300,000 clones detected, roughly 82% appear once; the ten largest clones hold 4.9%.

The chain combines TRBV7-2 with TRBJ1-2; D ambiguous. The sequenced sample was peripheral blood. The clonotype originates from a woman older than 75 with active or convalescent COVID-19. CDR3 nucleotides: TGTGCCAGCAGCTTAGAGGCGGGGGGCTACACCTTC. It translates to CASSLEAGGYTF.